This TCR beta chain comes out of a study of cytomegalovirus exposure and HLA in healthy donors. Primers for the PCR totalled 60 Vbeta and 13 Jbeta. Some clones are missing from TCRdb's copy, which holds only in-frame ones; the method was immunoSEQ multiplex PCR. This sample lists around 75,000 clones; its ten largest clones have roughly an eighth. Sequencing was done on a sample of PBMCs. The clonotype originates from a man aged 50 to 60 in good health and CMV-seropositive.

CDR3 in amino acids: CASTAGLAGPTDTQYF. The DNA for the CDR3 is TGTGCCAGCACCGCGGGACTAGCGGGGCCCACAGATACGCAGTATTTT. This chain joins TRBV7-9 and TRBJ2-3; 13 bases map to TRBD2. Trimming at V came to 7 bases and at J to 2 bases, leaving 6 bases not matched to a gene. The CDR3 length is 16 residues. The germline V gene encodes CDR1 SEHNR and CDR2 FQNEAQ (reference sequence).